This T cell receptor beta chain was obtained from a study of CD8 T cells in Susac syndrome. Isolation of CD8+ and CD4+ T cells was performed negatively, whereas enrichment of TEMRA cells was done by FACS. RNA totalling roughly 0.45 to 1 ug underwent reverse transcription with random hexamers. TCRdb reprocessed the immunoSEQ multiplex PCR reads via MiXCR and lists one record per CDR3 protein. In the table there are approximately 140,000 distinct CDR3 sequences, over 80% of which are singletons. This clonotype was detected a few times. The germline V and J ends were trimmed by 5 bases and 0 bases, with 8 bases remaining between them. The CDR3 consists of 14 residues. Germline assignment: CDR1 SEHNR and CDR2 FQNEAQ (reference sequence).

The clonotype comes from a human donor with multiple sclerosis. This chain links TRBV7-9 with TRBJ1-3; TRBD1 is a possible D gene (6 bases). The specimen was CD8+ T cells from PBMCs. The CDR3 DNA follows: TGTGCCAGCAGCGCACAGGGCTCTGGAAACACCATATATTTT. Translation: CASSAQGSGNTIYF.